This TCR beta chain was recovered during a study of PD-1 blockade in classical Hodgkin lymphoma. As for the study in general: Patients got intravenous nivolumab 3 mg/kg every 2 weeks.

With no exception, relapse followed autologous stem cell transplantation in all patients, and brentuximab vedotin exposure varied. Sequencing was performed with immunoSEQ multiplex PCR; in TCRdb, only in-frame clones are kept and a portion is missing. In the table there are some 93,000 clones, approximately 92% of which are singletons. As concerns this clone: The antigen is unknown.

Trimming cost V 1 base and J 7 bases, with 10 bases left between them. CDR3 length: 13 residues. CDR1 and CDR2 (germline): SEHNR, FQNEAQ (reference sequence). Whole-study results and caveats: CD4+ TCR diversity climbed significantly by C4D1, unlike CD8+ TCR diversity. Complete responders possessed baseline diversity comparable to newly diagnosed patients.

The sample in question was peripheral blood mononuclear cells (PBMCs), obtained at baseline. The sequence came from a human donor with classical Hodgkin lymphoma. The chain recombines TRBV7-9 with TRBJ1-1; tentatively, D is TRBD1 (6 bases). CDR3 region: CASSLGTEGEAFF. The CDR3 DNA reads as TGTGCCAGCAGCTTAGGGACAGAGGGTGAAGCTTTCTTT.